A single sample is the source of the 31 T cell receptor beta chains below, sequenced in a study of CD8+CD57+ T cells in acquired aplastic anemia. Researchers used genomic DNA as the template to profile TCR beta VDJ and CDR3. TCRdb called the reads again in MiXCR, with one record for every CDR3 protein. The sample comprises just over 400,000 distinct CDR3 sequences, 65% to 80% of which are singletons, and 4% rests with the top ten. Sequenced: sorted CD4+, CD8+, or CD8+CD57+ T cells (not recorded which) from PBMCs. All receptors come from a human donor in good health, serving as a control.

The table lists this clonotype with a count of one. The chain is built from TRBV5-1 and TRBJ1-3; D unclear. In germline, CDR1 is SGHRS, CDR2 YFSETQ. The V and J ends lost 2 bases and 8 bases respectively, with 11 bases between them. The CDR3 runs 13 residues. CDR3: CASSFVRGDTIYF. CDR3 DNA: TGCGCCAGCAGCTTTGTGCGAGGAGACACCATATATTTT.

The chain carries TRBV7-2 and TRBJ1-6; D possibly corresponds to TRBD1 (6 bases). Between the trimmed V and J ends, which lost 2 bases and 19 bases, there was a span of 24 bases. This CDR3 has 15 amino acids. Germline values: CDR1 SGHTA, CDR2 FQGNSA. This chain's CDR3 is CASSLSNTGAFFRHF. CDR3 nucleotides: TGTGCCAGCAGCTTAAGTAACACGGGGGCTTTCTTCCGACACTTT.

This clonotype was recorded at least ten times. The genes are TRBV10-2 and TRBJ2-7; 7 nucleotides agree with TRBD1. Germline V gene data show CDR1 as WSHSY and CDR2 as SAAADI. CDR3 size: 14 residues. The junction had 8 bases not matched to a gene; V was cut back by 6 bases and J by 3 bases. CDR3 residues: CASSTEGGFYEQYF. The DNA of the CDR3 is TGCGCCAGCAGCACGGAAGGGGGCTTCTACGAGCAGTACTTC.

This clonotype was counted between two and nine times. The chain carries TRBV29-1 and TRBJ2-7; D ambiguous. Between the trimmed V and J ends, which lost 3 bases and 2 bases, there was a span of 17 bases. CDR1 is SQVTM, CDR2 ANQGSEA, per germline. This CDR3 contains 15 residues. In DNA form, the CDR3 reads TGCAGCGTTGAGGTACAGACCCTGCACCCCTACGAGCAGTACTTC. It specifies CSVEVQTLHPYEQYF.

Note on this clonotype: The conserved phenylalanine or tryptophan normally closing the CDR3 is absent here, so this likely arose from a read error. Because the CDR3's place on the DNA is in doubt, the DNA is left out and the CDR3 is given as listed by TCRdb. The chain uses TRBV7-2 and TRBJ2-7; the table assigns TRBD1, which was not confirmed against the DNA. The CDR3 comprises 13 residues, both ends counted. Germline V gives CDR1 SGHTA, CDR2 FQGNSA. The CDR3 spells CASSQGTGYEEIL.

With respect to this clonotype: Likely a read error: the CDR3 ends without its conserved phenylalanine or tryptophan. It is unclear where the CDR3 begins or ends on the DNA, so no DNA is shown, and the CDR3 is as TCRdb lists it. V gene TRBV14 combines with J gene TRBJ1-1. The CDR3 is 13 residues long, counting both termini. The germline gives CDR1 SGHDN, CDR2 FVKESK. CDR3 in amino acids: CASSQSNHNSPLL.

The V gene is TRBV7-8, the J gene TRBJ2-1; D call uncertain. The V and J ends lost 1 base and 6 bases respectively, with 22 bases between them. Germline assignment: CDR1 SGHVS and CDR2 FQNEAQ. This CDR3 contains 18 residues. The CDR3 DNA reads TGTGCCAGCAGCTTAGAGCCGGCAGGCAAGTCACCCCTCAATGAGCAGTTCTTC. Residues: CASSLEPAGKSPLNEQFF. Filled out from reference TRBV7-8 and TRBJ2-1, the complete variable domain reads GAGVSQSPRYKVAKRGQDVALRCDPISGHVSLFWYQQALGQGPEFLTYFQNEAQLDKSGLPSDRFFAERPEGSVSTLKIQRTQQEDSAVYLCASSLEPAGKSPLNEQFFGPGTRLTVL.

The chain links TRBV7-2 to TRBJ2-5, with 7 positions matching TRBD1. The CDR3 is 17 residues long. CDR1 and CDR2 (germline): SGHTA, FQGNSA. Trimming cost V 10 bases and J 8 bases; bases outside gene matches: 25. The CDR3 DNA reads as TGTGCCACTAGAACAGACAGGGAGACTGGCCAAGCGCACACCCAGTACTTC. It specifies CATRTDRETGQAHTQYF.

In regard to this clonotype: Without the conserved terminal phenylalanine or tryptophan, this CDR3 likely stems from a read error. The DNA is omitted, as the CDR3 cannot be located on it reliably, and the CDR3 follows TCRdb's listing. CDR3 in amino acids: CASSLEVGSYEQY. The chain uses TRBV7-2 and TRBJ2-7. The CDR3 totals 13 residues, both ends included. Looked up from germline, CDR1 is SGHTA and CDR2 is FQGNSA.

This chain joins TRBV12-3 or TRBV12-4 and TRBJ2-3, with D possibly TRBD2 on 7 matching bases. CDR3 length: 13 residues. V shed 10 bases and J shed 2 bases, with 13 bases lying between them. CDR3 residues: CATRAGATDTQYF. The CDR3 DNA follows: TGTGCCACCCGGGCGGGGGCCACAGATACGCAGTATTTT.

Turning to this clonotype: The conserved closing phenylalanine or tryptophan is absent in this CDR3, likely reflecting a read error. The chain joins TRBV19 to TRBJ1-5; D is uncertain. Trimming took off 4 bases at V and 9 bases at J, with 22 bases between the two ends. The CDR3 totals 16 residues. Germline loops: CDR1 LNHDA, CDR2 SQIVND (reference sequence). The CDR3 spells CASSTRPRRGVRPQHI. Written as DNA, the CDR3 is TGTGCCAGTAGTACCCGCCCGCGCCGCGGCGTTCGGCCCCAGCATATT.

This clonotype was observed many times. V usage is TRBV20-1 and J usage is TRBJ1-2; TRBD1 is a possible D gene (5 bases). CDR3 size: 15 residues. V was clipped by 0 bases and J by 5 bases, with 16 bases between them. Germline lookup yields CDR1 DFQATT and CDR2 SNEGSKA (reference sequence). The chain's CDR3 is CSARDTARGLYGYTF. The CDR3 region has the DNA TGCAGTGCTAGAGATACGGCTAGGGGATTATATGGCTACACCTTC.

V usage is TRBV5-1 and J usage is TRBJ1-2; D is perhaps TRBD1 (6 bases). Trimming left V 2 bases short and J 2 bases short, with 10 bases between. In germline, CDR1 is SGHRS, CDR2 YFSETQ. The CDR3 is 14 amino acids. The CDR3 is CASSFSQGNYGYTF. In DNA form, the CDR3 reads TGCGCCAGCAGCTTCTCACAGGGAAACTATGGCTACACCTTC.

The CDR3 protein is CASSLAGGQPQHF. The DNA for the CDR3 is TGTGCCAGCAGTTTGGCGGGGGGTCAGCCCCAGCATTTT. The V and J genes are TRBV12-3 or TRBV12-4 and TRBJ1-5; D is possibly TRBD1 (5 bases). CDR3 size: 13 residues. V shed 3 bases and J shed 6 bases, with 9 bases lying between them.

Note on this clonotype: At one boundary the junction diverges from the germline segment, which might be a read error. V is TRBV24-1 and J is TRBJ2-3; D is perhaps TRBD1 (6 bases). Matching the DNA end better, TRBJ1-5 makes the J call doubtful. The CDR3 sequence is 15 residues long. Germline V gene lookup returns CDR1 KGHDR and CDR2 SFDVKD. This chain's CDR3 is CAISDRLAGGPSQHF. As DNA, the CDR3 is TGTGCCATCAGTGATCGGCTAGCGGGGGGCCCTAGTCAGCATTTT.

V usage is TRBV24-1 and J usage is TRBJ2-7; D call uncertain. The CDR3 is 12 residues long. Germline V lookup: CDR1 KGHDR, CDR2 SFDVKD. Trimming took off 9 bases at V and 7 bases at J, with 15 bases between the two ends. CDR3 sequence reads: CATHRAPPEQYF. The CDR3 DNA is TGTGCCACCCACCGGGCCCCTCCTGAGCAGTACTTC.

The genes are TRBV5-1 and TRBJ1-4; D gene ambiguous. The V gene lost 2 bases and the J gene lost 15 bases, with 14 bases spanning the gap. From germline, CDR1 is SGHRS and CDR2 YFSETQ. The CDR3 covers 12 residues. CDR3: CASSFGNEGMFF. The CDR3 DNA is TGCGCCAGCAGCTTTGGTAATGAAGGGATGTTTTTT.

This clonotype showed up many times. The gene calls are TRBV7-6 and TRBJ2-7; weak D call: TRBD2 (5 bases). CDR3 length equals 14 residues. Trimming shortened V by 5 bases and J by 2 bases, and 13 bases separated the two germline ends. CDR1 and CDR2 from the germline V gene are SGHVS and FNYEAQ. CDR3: CASSTRPGTYEQYF. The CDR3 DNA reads TGTGCCAGCAGCACTCGACCCGGGACCTACGAGCAGTACTTC.

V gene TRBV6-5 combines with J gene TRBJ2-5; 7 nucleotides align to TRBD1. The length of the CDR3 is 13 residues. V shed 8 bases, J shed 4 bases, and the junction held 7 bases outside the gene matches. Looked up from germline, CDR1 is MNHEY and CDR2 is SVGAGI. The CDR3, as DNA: TGTGCCAGCGGCCGATACAGGGGAGAGACCCAGTACTTC. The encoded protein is CASGRYRGETQYF.

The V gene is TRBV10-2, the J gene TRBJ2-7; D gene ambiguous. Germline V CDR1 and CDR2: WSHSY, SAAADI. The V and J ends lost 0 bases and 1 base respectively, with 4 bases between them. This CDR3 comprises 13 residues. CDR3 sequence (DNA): TGCGCCAGCAGTGAGTCACAGTCCTACGAGCAGTACTTC. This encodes CASSESQSYEQYF.

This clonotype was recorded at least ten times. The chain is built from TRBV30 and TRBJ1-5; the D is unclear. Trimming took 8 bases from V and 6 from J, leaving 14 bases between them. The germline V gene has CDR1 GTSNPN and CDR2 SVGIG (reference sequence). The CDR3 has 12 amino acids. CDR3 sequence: CAHGQEGQPQHF. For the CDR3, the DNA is TGTGCCCACGGGCAGGAAGGTCAGCCCCAGCATTTT.

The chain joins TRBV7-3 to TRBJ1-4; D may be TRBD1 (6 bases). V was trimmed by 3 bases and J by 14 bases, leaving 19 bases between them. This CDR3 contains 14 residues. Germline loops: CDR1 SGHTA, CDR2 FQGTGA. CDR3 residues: CASSLHRDGEMLFF. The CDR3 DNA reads TGTGCCAGCAGCTTGCACAGGGATGGTGAAATGCTGTTTTTT.

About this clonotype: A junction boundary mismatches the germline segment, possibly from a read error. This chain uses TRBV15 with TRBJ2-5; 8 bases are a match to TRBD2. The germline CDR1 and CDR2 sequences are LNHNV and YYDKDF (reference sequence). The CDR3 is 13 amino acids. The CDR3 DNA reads TGTGCCAGCAGCTGCGCGGGGGGACAGACCCAGTACTTC. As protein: CASSCAGGQTQYF.

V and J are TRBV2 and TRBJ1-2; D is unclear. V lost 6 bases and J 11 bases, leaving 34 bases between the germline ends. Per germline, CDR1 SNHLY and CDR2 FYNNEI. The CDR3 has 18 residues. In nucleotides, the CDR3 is TGTGCCAGCAGCTTACCCGAGGGCAGGTTGGGAGCGAACTTCGGGTACACCTTC. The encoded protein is CASSLPEGRLGANFGYTF.

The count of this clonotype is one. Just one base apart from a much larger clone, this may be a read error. The CDR3 DNA sequence: TGTGCCAGCAGTTCGGCCGGTAACACTGAAACTTTCTTT. It encodes CASSSAGNTETFF. The chain has TRBV12-3 or TRBV12-4 and TRBJ1-1; no firm D call. The CDR3 sequence is 13 residues long.

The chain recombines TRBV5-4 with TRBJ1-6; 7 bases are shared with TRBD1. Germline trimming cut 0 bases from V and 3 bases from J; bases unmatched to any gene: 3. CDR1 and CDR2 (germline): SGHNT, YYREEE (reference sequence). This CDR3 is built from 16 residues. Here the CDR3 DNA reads TGTGCCAGCAGCTTGGAGGGGACAGACTATAATTCACCCCTCCACTTT. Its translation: CASSLEGTDYNSPLHF.

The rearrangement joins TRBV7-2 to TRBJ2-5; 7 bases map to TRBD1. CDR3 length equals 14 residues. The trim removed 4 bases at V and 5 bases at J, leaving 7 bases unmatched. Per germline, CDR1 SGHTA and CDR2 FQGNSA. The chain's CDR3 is CASSSRRGLETQYF. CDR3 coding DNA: TGTGCCAGCAGCTCGCGTAGGGGGCTTGAGACCCAGTACTTC.

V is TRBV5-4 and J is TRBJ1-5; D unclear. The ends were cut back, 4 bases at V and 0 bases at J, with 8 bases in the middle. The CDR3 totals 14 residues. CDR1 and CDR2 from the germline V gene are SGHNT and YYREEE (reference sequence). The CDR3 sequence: CASSLTLSNQPQHF. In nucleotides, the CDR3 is TGTGCCAGCAGCCTGACCCTTAGCAATCAGCCCCAGCATTTT.

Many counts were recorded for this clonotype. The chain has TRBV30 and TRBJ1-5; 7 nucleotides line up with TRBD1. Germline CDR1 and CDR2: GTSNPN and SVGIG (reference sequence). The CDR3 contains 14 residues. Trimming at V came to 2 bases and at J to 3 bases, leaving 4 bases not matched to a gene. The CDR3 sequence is CAWSTGTDNQPQHF. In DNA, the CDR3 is TGTGCCTGGAGTACGGGGACAGACAATCAGCCCCAGCATTTT.

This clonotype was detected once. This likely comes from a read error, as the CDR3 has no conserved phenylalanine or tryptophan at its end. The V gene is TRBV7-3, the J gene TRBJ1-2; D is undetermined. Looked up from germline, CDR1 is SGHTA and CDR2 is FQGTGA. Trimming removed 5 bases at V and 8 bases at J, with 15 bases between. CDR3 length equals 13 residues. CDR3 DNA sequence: TGTGCCAGCAGCGCGGGAACGGTGGGAGGCTACACCTAC. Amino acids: CASSAGTVGGYTY.

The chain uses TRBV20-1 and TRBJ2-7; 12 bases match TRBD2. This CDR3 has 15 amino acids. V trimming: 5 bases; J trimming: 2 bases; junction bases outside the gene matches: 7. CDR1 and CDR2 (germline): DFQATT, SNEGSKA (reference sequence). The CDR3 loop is CSAVSSGGAPYEQYF. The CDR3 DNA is TGCAGTGCTGTCTCTAGCGGGGGGGCACCCTACGAGCAGTACTTC.